Following are 22 T cell receptor beta chains from one sample sequenced in a study of Ad26.COV2.S vaccination and SARS-CoV-2 variants. Regarding treatment: 19 received Ad26.COV2.S at low or high dose, single or two shots; several received placebo; per-sample allocation not given. Collection of the samples took place on day 63 after the first injection of vaccine or placebo. Libraries were prepared by immunoSEQ multiplex PCR; TCRdb keeps only in-frame clonotypes and omits some of them. This sample has 380,000 or so clones, with about 80% found just once. Sequencing was performed on peripheral blood, taken in a trial of Ad26.COV2.S vaccine versus placebo. These receptors were taken from a person between 18 and 65 years old who received the Ad26.COV2.S COVID-19 vaccine or a placebo.

The gene calls are TRBV11-3 and TRBJ2-5, with D unresolved. This CDR3 has 13 amino acids. Germline CDR1 is SGHNT and CDR2 is YENEEA. Trimming shortened V by 8 bases and J by 7 bases, and 17 bases separated the two germline ends. CDR3 loop: CASQLPSARTQYF. CDR3 DNA: TGTGCCAGCCAGCTACCCTCTGCAAGGACCCAGTACTTC. The variable domain in full, with the rest retrieved from reference TRBV11-3 and TRBJ2-5, is EAGVVQSPRYKIIEKKQPVAFWCNPISGHNTLYWYLQNLGQGPELLIRYENEEAVDDSQLPKDRFSAERLKGVDSTLKIQPAELGDSAVYLCASQLPSARTQYFGPGTRLLVL.

J is TRBJ2-1 and V is TRBV27, with 10 bases aligning to TRBD2. There are 14 residues in the CDR3. Germline trimming cut 5 bases from V and 9 bases from J; bases unmatched to any gene: 7. Germline V lookup: CDR1 MNHEY, CDR2 SMNVEV (reference sequence). This CDR3 is CASSPPGLAFEQFF. CDR3 bases: TGTGCCAGCAGTCCCCCGGGACTAGCGTTTGAGCAGTTCTTC.

The chain links TRBV7-9 to TRBJ1-1; D is undetermined. CDR1 is SEHNR and CDR2 is FQNEAQ in the germline V gene (reference sequence). Trimming took off 0 bases at V and 0 bases at J, with 5 bases between the two ends. The CDR3 extends over 14 amino acids. CDR3 residues: CASSLAVLNTEAFF. The CDR3 DNA follows: TGTGCCAGCAGCTTAGCAGTATTGAACACTGAAGCTTTCTTT.

The CDR3 sequence is CASSLDGTGTYEQYF. CDR3 nucleotides: TGTGCCAGCAGCTTAGATGGGACTGGTACCTACGAGCAGTACTTC. V is TRBV7-7 and J is TRBJ2-7; possibly TRBD2 for D (6 bases). V was cut by 1 base and J by 2 bases, with 12 bases left in between. Germline assignment: CDR1 SSHAT and CDR2 FNYEAQ (reference sequence). This CDR3 contains 15 residues.

In regard to this clone: A much larger clone lies a single base off, so this may be a read error. The same CDR3 can be traced to other DNA sequences in this sample. The CDR3 is CASSPGTEAFF. CDR3 DNA: TGTGCCAGCAGTCCAGGGACTGAAGCTTTCTTT. The J gene is TRBJ1-1, the V gene TRBV12-3 or TRBV12-4, with D perhaps TRBD1 (5 bases). The CDR3 has 11 residues. Trimming cost V 5 bases and J 5 bases, with 6 bases left between them.

The CDR3 sequence is CASSRRGGLNTGELFF. The CDR3 nucleotides are TGTGCCAGCAGCCGCCGGGGGGGACTGAACACCGGGGAGCTGTTTTTT. This sequence joins TRBV27 and TRBJ2-2; 8 bases line up with TRBD2. This CDR3 comprises 16 residues. Germline V lookup: CDR1 MNHEY, CDR2 SMNVEV (reference sequence). The V segment lost 6 bases and the J segment 1 base; nucleotides outside the gene matches: 7.

The V and J genes are TRBV7-6 and TRBJ1-1; D unresolved. The germline V gene has CDR1 SGHVS and CDR2 FNYEAQ. CDR3 length: 13 residues. V dropped 1 base and J dropped 1 base, with 4 bases sitting between them. The CDR3 DNA reads as TGTGCCAGCAGCTTAGGCGAGAACACTGAAGCTTTCTTT. Its translation is CASSLGENTEAFF.

This chain connects TRBV10-2 to TRBJ2-7, with unresolved D. CDR1 is WSHSY, CDR2 SAAADI, per germline. The CDR3 is 14 amino acids. V dropped 2 bases and J dropped 2 bases, with 10 bases sitting between them. In DNA form, the CDR3 reads TGCGCCAGCAGTGAGAAGGTCCTTACCTACGAGCAGTACTTC. Translating gives CASSEKVLTYEQYF.

This clone appeared once. The CDR3 DNA reads TGTGCCACCAGCGGGGGACAGTACGAGCAGTACTTC. Protein: CATSGGQYEQYF. The chain employs TRBV15 and TRBJ2-7; the match to TRBD1 covers 7 bases. V shed 5 bases, J shed 4 bases, and the junction held 2 bases outside the gene matches. CDR1 is LNHNV, CDR2 YYDKDF, per germline (reference sequence). This CDR3 contains 12 residues.

V and J are TRBV10-1 and TRBJ2-1; TRBD2 agrees at 9 bases. This CDR3 comprises 16 residues. Per the germline V gene, CDR1 is WNHNN and CDR2 is SYGVQD (reference sequence). The trim removed 2 bases at V and 3 bases at J, leaving 5 bases unmatched. CDR3 in amino acids: CASSEPGAGGYNEQFF. The DNA of the CDR3 is TGCGCCAGCAGTGAGCCGGGAGCGGGAGGCTACAATGAGCAGTTCTTC.

This clone appeared a single time. The rearrangement joins TRBV7-9 to TRBJ1-2, with no clear D. The germline gives CDR1 SEHNR, CDR2 FQNEAQ (reference sequence). The V end lost 3 bases, the J end lost 8 bases, and 10 bases lay between the germline ends. The CDR3 totals 12 residues. The CDR3 protein is CASSLTQGGYTF. CDR3 DNA sequence: TGTGCCAGCAGCTTGACGCAAGGGGGCTACACCTTC.

The chain uses TRBV5-1 and TRBJ2-3, with 10 bases aligning to TRBD1. The CDR3 runs 14 residues. V lost 4 bases, J lost 6 bases, and 5 bases stayed unmatched. Germline CDR1 SGHRS, CDR2 YFSETQ. The CDR3 loop reads CASSRDRGRDTQYF. DNA of the CDR3: TGCGCCAGCAGCCGGGACAGGGGTCGCGATACGCAGTATTTT.

The chain couples TRBV21-1 to TRBJ2-2. TRBV21-1 is a pseudogene segment. The CDR3 loop spans 9 amino acids. The CDR3 bases are TGTGCCAGCAGCAAAGAAGCCAGTTTT. This codes for CASSKEASF.

This chain links TRBV5-5 with TRBJ1-2, with D unresolved. Germline V gene lookup returns CDR1 SGHKS and CDR2 YYEKEE (reference sequence). V was clipped by 0 bases and J by 4 bases, with 7 bases between them. This CDR3 is built from 13 residues. CDR3 protein: CASSLAEGYGYTF. CDR3 DNA sequence: TGTGCCAGCAGCTTGGCGGAAGGCTATGGCTACACCTTC.

V gene TRBV5-4 combines with J gene TRBJ1-1; 11 bases are a match to TRBD1. Trimming cost V 3 bases and J 9 bases; bases outside gene matches: 4. Germline values: CDR1 SGHNT, CDR2 YYREEE (reference sequence). The CDR3 is made up of 13 amino acids. This CDR3 reads CASSSGQGAKAFF. CDR3 in DNA: TGTGCCAGCAGCTCTGGACAGGGGGCGAAAGCTTTCTTT.

This chain connects TRBV7-9 to TRBJ1-2; no reliable D call. Germline V gene sequence: CDR1 SEHNR, CDR2 FQNEAQ (reference sequence). Trimming took 2 bases from V and 2 from J, leaving 6 bases between them. The CDR3 is made up of 13 amino acids. The CDR3 sequence: CASSLIGNYGYTF. CDR3 DNA sequence: TGTGCCAGCAGCTTAATAGGAAACTATGGCTACACCTTC.

This chain links TRBV7-6 with TRBJ2-2; D remains unclear. The CDR3 spans 13 residues. From germline, CDR1 is SGHVS and CDR2 FNYEAQ. V was shortened by 6 bases and J by 7 bases, with 12 bases between the two germline ends. This chain's CDR3 is CASRVGQLGELFF. For the CDR3, the DNA is TGTGCCAGCAGGGTAGGGCAACTCGGGGAGCTGTTTTTT.

This chain links TRBV30 with TRBJ2-5, with TRBD2 as a possible D gene (5 bases). Trimming took 0 bases from V and 6 from J, leaving 11 bases between them. CDR1 GTSNPN and CDR2 SVGIG come from the germline V gene (reference sequence). The CDR3 spans 13 residues. The CDR3 region is CAWSVLGAKTQYF. CDR3 sequence (DNA): TGTGCCTGGAGTGTACTAGGAGCGAAGACCCAGTACTTC.

The chain joins TRBV9 to TRBJ1-1, with D possibly matching TRBD1 (6 bases). Per germline, CDR1 SGDLS and CDR2 YYNGEE. The CDR3 runs to 16 residues. V lost 4 bases, J lost 3 bases, and 19 bases lay in between. CDR3 coding DNA: TGTGCCAGCAGCCCCCGAGAGGGGGAAGGAGACACTGAAGCTTTCTTT. Residues: CASSPREGEGDTEAFF.

In this sample, this clone turned up a few times. The J gene is TRBJ1-2, the V gene TRBV5-6; no reliable D call. Trimming removed 4 bases at V and 3 bases at J, with 13 bases between. The CDR3 is 14 amino acids. Germline V gives CDR1 SGHDT, CDR2 YYEEEE. In nucleotides, the CDR3 is TGTGCCAGCAGCCTAATGAACGGGGACTATGGCTACACCTTC. Residues: CASSLMNGDYGYTF.

The CDR3 DNA reads TGTGCCAGCAGGTCCGCGGCGGAGACCCAGTACTTC. Amino acids: CASRSAAETQYF. This chain connects TRBV6-5 to TRBJ2-5, with D hard to call. The germline CDR1 and CDR2 sequences are MNHEY and SVGAGI. Trimming took 6 bases from V and 5 from J, leaving 10 bases between them. The CDR3 loop spans 12 amino acids.

The chain uses TRBV5-6 and TRBJ1-1; TRBD1 might be the D (6 bases). CDR1 is SGHDT, CDR2 YYEEEE, per germline. The CDR3 loop spans 15 amino acids. Trimming stripped 4 bases from V and 1 base from J, with 14 bases between. The CDR3 DNA reads as TGTGCCAGCAGCCTCTCTGTAGGGGGGAACACTGAAGCTTTCTTT. This sequence encodes CASSLSVGGNTEAFF.